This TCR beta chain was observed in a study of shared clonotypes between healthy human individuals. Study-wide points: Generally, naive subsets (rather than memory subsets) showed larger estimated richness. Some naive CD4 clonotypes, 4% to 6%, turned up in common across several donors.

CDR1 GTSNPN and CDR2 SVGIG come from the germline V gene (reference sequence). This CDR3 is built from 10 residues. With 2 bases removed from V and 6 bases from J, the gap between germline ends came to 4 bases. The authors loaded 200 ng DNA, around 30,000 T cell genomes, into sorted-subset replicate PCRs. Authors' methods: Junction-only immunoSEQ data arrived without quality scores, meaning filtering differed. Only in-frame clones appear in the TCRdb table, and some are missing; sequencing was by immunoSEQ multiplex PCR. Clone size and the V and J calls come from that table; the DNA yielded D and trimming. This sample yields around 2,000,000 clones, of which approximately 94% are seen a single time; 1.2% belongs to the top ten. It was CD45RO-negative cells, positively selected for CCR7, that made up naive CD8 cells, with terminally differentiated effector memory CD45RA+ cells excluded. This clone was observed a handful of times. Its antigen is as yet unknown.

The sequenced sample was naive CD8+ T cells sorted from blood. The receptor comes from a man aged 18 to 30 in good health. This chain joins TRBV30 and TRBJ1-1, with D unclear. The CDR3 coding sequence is TGTGCCTGGAGTAGTTCTGAAGCTTTCTTT. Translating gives CAWSSSEAFF.